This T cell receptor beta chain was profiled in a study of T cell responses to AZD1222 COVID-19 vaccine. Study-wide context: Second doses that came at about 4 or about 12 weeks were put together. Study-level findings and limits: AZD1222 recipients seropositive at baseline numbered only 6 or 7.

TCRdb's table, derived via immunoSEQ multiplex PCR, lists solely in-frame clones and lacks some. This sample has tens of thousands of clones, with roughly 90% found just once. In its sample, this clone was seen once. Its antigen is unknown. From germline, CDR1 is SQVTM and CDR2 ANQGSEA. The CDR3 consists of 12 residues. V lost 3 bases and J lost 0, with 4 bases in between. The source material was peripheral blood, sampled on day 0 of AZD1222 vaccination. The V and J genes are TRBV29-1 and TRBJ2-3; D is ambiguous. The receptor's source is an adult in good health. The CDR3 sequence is CSVDGSTDTQYF. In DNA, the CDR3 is TGCAGCGTTGATGGTAGCACAGATACGCAGTATTTT.